Each of the 8 T cell receptor beta chains below was sequenced from the same sample in a study of blood T cell repertoires in COVID-19. Assay used: immunoSEQ multiplex PCR; TCRdb lists only in-frame clones, some missing. The sample shows about 110,000 clones, 84% of them seen only once. Sequencing was done on a sample of peripheral blood. These receptors came from a woman aged 55-69 years with acute or convalescent COVID-19.

This clone was observed a handful of times. The chain is built from TRBV18 and TRBJ1-4, with 10 bases fitting TRBD1. The junction had 6 bases not matched to a gene; V was cut back by 3 bases and J by 8 bases. The CDR3 sequence is 15 residues long. From germline, CDR1 is KGHSH and CDR2 LQKENI. This CDR3 is CASSPPGQGKEKLFF. The CDR3 DNA is TGTGCCAGCTCACCTCCGGGACAGGGGAAGGAAAAACTGTTTTTT.

The rearrangement joins TRBV5-1 to TRBJ2-1, with TRBD2 as a possible D gene (6 bases). The CDR3 has 16 amino acids. Germline loops: CDR1 SGHRS, CDR2 YFSETQ. Deletions cut 0 bases from V and 7 bases from J, with 17 bases between. Here the CDR3 reads CASSLDSRLEGNEQFF. Here the CDR3 DNA reads TGCGCCAGCAGCTTGGACAGTCGACTGGAGGGTAATGAGCAGTTCTTC.

The chain employs TRBV19 and TRBJ1-1, with TRBD1 as a possible D gene (6 bases). The CDR3 is 15 residues long. The germline V gene has CDR1 LNHDA and CDR2 SQIVND (reference sequence). The V gene lost 5 bases and the J gene lost 2 bases, with 15 bases spanning the gap. This CDR3 reads CASSVRSGGNTEAFF. The DNA of the CDR3 is TGTGCCAGTAGTGTGCGGTCTGGGGGCAACACTGAAGCTTTCTTT. Filled out from reference TRBV19 and TRBJ1-1, the complete variable domain reads DGGITQSPKYLFRKEGQNVTLSCEQNLNHDAMYWYRQDPGQGLRLIYYSQIVNDFQKGDIAEGYSVSREKKESFPLTVTSAQKNPTAFYLCASSVRSGGNTEAFFGQGTRLTVV.

This clone showed up just a few times. V gene TRBV30 combines with J gene TRBJ1-1; tentative D call: TRBD1 (6 bases). V lost 4 bases, J lost 8 bases, and 11 bases lay in between. CDR3 length: 11 residues. The V gene's germline CDR1 is GTSNPN and CDR2 SVGIG (reference sequence). The CDR3 spells CAWTSGGEAFF. The CDR3 bases are TGTGCCTGGACGAGTGGGGGCGAAGCTTTCTTT.

The chain recombines TRBV3-1 (or the pseudogene TRBV3-2) with TRBJ2-7; unclear D gene. Germline CDR1 LGHDT, CDR2 YNNKEL (reference sequence). The CDR3 runs to 12 residues. With 0 bases removed from V and 3 bases from J, the gap between germline ends came to 3 bases. CDR3: CASSQDIYEQYF. CDR3 sequence (DNA): TGTGCCAGCAGCCAAGACATCTACGAGCAGTACTTC.

This chain links TRBV9 with TRBJ1-1; weak D call: TRBD1 (6 bases). This CDR3 has 15 amino acids. Germline-derived CDR1 and CDR2 are SGDLS and YYNGEE. The V gene lost 4 bases and the J gene lost 0 bases, with 13 bases spanning the gap. CDR3 amino acids: CASSTQQGMNTEAFF. CDR3 in DNA: TGTGCCAGCAGCACCCAACAGGGAATGAACACTGAAGCTTTCTTT.

In DNA, the CDR3 is TGTGCCAGCAGCCCTCTAAGGGACAGCCGCGGTGAAAAACTGTTTTTT. Encoded protein: CASSPLRDSRGEKLFF. The chain employs TRBV27 and TRBJ1-4; TRBD1 matches at 7 bases. This CDR3 spans 16 amino acids. The ends lost 6 bases at V and 7 bases at J; junction bases unmatched: 14. CDR1 and CDR2 (germline): MNHEY, SMNVEV (reference sequence).

The chain combines TRBV29-1 with TRBJ2-3; D is uncertain. In germline, CDR1 is SQVTM, CDR2 ANQGSEA. The CDR3 runs to 14 residues. Trimming removed 3 bases from V and 3 bases from J, with 13 bases in between. CDR3 nucleotides: TGCAGCGTTGAGATTTTTGCCAGTACAGATACGCAGTATTTT. It is translated as CSVEIFASTDTQYF.